This T cell receptor beta chain was identified in a study of T cells in Graves' hyperthyroidism and ophthalmopathy (dated 2019 in TCRdb). Notes on the research overall: Peripheral blood was sampled at the time of initial diagnosis, prior to any treatment. A discovery cohort of about a hundred patients, 43 with Graves' ophthalmopathy and approximately 55 with stable Graves' hyperthyroidism, was used to find distinguishing TCR V-J signatures. The study also compared thyroid tissue and blood T-cell repertoires from more than five Graves' hyperthyroidism patients. The paper reports TCR Vbeta CDR3 sequencing of about 140 peripheral blood samples: 43 ophthalmopathy, under 85 hyperthyroidism and around 17 progressor patients. Prospective prediction of ophthalmopathy was tested in an independent validation cohort consisting of under 20 hyperthyroidism patients and more than 15 patients who later progressed to ophthalmopathy. After sampling, hyperthyroidism patients received methimazole starting at 30 mg daily, and ophthalmopathy patients received high-dose intravenous methylprednisolone. For training and testing, the roughly 100 patients in the discovery cohort were randomly divided in a 7:3 ratio.

TCR beta CDR3 regions were amplified from RNA transcripts. The first round of RT-PCR for the TCR CDR3 was performed with the HTBI primer set and the Qiagen OneStep RT-PCR kit. Libraries were constructed in a second round of multiplex PCR, after which size selection and purification were performed. Paired-end sequencing of the libraries was performed with 100 bp reads on an Illumina HiSeq2000. The published analysis was carried out like this. SOAPnuke was used to process the raw data, removing reads that contained adapters or uncalled bases, had a mean Phred below 15, or lacked an exact match to the constant primer or identifier. High-quality paired reads were merged with COPE v1.2.5, and unique nucleotide sequences were defined as clonotypes. Clonotypes were aligned to IMGT TRBV, TRBD and TRBJ reference segments using MiTCR v1.1. The analysis included only V-J combinations with a frequency above 0.0001, which together covered 99.2% of the repertoires. The TCS score was defined as the ratio of F50 (clonal expansion) to E x V (chaos), calculated using BLOSUM62-based TCRdist between CDR3 peptides within each V-J. Welch's t-statistics and random forest reduced approximately 520 V-J features to roughly 13, which were used in a naive Bayes classifier (R e1071). The public reads were reanalyzed by TCRdb: fastp trimming at Q25, MiXCR alignment, in-frame beta chains only. Each record represents a unique CDR3 protein, reported with the most common genes and DNA among its rows. In this record, the V and J calls reflect TCRdb's handling and not the investigators' own analysis. The sample has roughly 720,000 distinct CDR3 sequences on record, about 18% of them singletons. The biggest ten clones account for roughly 16% of the sample.

This clonotype was detected ten times or more. Its binding antigen is unknown. It has no much larger one-base neighbor in the sample; base qualities were not kept. Taken from cysteine to phenylalanine, the CDR3 has 14 residues. Solely the CDR3 DNA is kept, with 42 bases framed from the first base. Sequences SEHNR (CDR1) and FQNEAQ (CDR2) are obtained from the germline V gene (reference sequence). Relative to germline, V is 5 bases shorter and J is 9 bases shorter, with 17 bases between their ends. Beyond this particular receptor, the publication reports: In cross-validation, a model built on a 13 V-J signature told ophthalmopathy apart from stable hyperthyroidism with 85% to 90% sensitivity and around 84% specificity, and in testing the same model reached 80%/75%. No statistical method was used to set the sample size in advance, and investigators knew the group allocation. Most expanded thyroid clonotypes (frequency above 0.001) were also detected in blood, a finding suggesting that blood repertoires may reflect thyroid immune responses. During validation, the model predicted progression to ophthalmopathy a median of roughly six months ahead of onset, with approximately 71% sensitivity and under 85% specificity.

Stable Graves' hyperthyroidism was defined as no progression to ophthalmopathy during 18 months of follow-up. Hyperthyroidism patients were aged 18 to 65 years and newly diagnosed, with disease duration of less than 2 months. The study excluded patients with uncontrolled infections, other autoimmune diseases, pregnancy or lactation. Clinical symptoms, serum thyroxine and TRAb, thyroid ultrasound, and orbital computed tomography formed the basis for the diagnoses. PBMCs were isolated from 10 ml of fresh peripheral blood by Ficoll-Paque density gradient centrifugation. Total RNA was extracted using Trizol reagent, and RNA quality was assessed on an Agilent 2100 Bioanalyzer.

The sequence was obtained from a man aged 50 to 60 with Graves' hyperthyroidism. Sequencing input: blood. The chain was built from TRBV7-9 and TRBJ2-1; a weak D assignment points to TRBD2 (6 bases agree). The DNA reads TGTGCCAGCAGCACTGCCGGTACTAGCTTTGAGCAGTTCTTC. It specifies CASSTAGTSFEQFF.